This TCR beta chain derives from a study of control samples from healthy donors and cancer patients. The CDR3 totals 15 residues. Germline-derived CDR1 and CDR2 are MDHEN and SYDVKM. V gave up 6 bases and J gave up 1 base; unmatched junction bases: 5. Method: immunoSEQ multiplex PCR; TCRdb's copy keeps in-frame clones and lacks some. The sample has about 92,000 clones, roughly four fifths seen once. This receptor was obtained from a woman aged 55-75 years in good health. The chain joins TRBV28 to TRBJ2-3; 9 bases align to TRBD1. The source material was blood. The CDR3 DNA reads TGTGCCAGCAGGAGACAGGGGGGAGGCACAGATACGCAGTATTTT. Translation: CASRRQGGGTDTQYF.